The next 22 T cell receptor beta chains were all read from a single sample in a study of blood T cell repertoires in COVID-19. Clones were sequenced by immunoSEQ multiplex PCR, and TCRdb holds only the in-frame ones, with some missing. The sample lists 180,000 or so clones; roughly three quarters were seen once. Input material: PBMCs or T cells enriched from blood (not recorded which). The receptors stem from a man in his sixties who had been exposed to COVID-19.

The chain joins TRBV5-1 to TRBJ2-3; a weak D match, TRBD2 (6 bases). Germline assignment: CDR1 SGHRS and CDR2 YFSETQ. The CDR3 extends over 17 amino acids. V was pared by 4 bases and J by 4 bases, with 22 bases between. CDR3 bases: TGCGCCAGCAGCCCCCTACTATATGGGAGGTTTCCAGATACGCAGTATTTT. As protein: CASSPLLYGRFPDTQYF.

The genes are TRBV10-1 and TRBJ1-1; D gene uncertain. The CDR3 is 13 residues long. From germline, CDR1 is WNHNN and CDR2 SYGVQD (reference sequence). With 4 bases removed from V and 1 base from J, the gap between germline ends came to 7 bases. As DNA, the CDR3 is TGCGCCAGCAGTGTGTCACAGAACACTGAAGCTTTCTTT. Translation gives CASSVSQNTEAFF.

The rearrangement joins TRBV30 to TRBJ2-1; 9 bases match TRBD2. Per the germline V gene, CDR1 is GTSNPN and CDR2 is SVGIG (reference sequence). Trimming at V came to 4 bases and at J to 9 bases, leaving 10 bases not matched to a gene. This CDR3 is 14 amino acids long. In nucleotides, the CDR3 is TGTGCCTGGAAGGCGGGAGGGAGGAGCGGTGAGCAGTTCTTC. As protein: CAWKAGGRSGEQFF.

The sample holds a few counts of this clone. The chain couples TRBV2 to TRBJ1-1, with 8 bases identical to TRBD1. V was clipped by 5 bases and J by 5 bases; unmatched bases: 7. The CDR3 is 14 amino acids. Germline V gene lookup returns CDR1 SNHLY and CDR2 FYNNEI. CDR3 residues: CASSWTGWYTEAFF. The CDR3 bases are TGTGCCAGCAGTTGGACAGGGTGGTATACTGAAGCTTTCTTT.

This chain links TRBV30 with TRBJ1-1, with TRBD1 identical over 8 bases. The CDR3 has 14 amino acids. From germline, CDR1 is GTSNPN and CDR2 SVGIG (reference sequence). Trimming cost V 3 bases and J 11 bases; bases outside gene matches: 14. The CDR3 spells CAWRIGQGGGRAFF. The CDR3 nucleotides read TGTGCCTGGAGGATAGGACAGGGCGGAGGTCGGGCTTTCTTT.

This chain uses TRBV9 with TRBJ2-7; TRBD2 might be the D (6 bases). The CDR3 extends over 15 amino acids. V was cut by 4 bases and J by 2 bases, with 16 bases left in between. The germline V gene has CDR1 SGDLS and CDR2 YYNGEE. The CDR3 loop is CASSPRLGLTYEQYF. CDR3 nucleotide sequence: TGTGCCAGCAGCCCCCGTCTCGGACTAACCTACGAGCAGTACTTC.

The chain carries TRBV9 and TRBJ2-5, with D perhaps TRBD2 (5 bases). Germline CDR1 reads SGDLS; CDR2 reads YYNGEE. This CDR3 has 20 amino acids. V dropped 3 bases and J dropped 1 base, with 28 bases sitting between them. The CDR3 is CASSAFGIQSGEGSQETQYF. Here the CDR3 DNA reads TGTGCCAGCAGCGCCTTCGGGATTCAGTCAGGAGAGGGCTCCCAAGAGACCCAGTACTTC.

This clone was seen only once. The rearrangement links TRBV30 to TRBJ1-2; perhaps TRBD1 as D (5 bases). Trimming removed 0 bases at V and 7 bases at J, with 12 bases between. This CDR3 is 13 amino acids long. The germline gives CDR1 GTSNPN, CDR2 SVGIG (reference sequence). The CDR3 bases are TGTGCCTGGAGTGTTCTCACGGGACTTGGCTACACCTTC. This translates into CAWSVLTGLGYTF.

About this clone itself: One end of the junction is discordant with germline, which a read error may explain. The chain is built from TRBV30 and TRBJ1-2, with D uncertain. The CDR3 spans 10 residues. The germline V gene encodes CDR1 GTSNPN and CDR2 SVGIG (reference sequence). DNA of the CDR3: TGTGCCTGGAGATCGACACCCAACTCCTTC. Its translation: CAWRSTPNSF.

V is TRBV7-9 and J is TRBJ2-7; 14 bases align to TRBD2. The CDR3 spans 16 residues. The V segment lost 5 bases and the J segment 7 bases; nucleotides outside the gene matches: 10. Germline lookup yields CDR1 SEHNR and CDR2 FQNEAQ (reference sequence). CDR3: CASSTTTSGRAEEQYF. CDR3 nucleotides: TGTGCCAGCAGCACCACGACTAGCGGGAGGGCCGAGGAGCAGTACTTC.

The rearrangement joins TRBV5-4 to TRBJ2-1, with D tentatively TRBD2 (6 bases). This CDR3 has 13 amino acids. In germline, CDR1 is SGHNT, CDR2 YYREEE (reference sequence). V was clipped by 0 bases and J by 15 bases, with 16 bases between them. CDR3 sequence (DNA): TGTGCCAGCAGCTTGGGGGGGGATGGGAGTGGGTTCTTC. This gives the protein CASSLGGDGSGFF.

Many counts were recorded for this clone. V and J are TRBV28 and TRBJ1-5; D ambiguous. V shed 3 bases and J shed 2 bases, with 11 bases lying between them. CDR3 size: 15 residues. Looked up from germline, CDR1 is MDHEN and CDR2 is SYDVKM. Written as DNA, the CDR3 is TGTGCCAGCAGTTTTGTAAGAGGCGGCAATCAGCCCCAGCATTTT. Amino acid sequence: CASSFVRGGNQPQHF.

The chain uses TRBV6-5 and TRBJ1-1; D not certain. This CDR3 is built from 12 residues. V gave up 0 bases and J gave up 5 bases, with 4 bases separating them. Germline values: CDR1 MNHEY, CDR2 SVGAGI. The CDR3 spells CASSYSATEAFF. CDR3 nucleotide sequence: TGTGCCAGCAGTTACTCGGCAACTGAAGCTTTCTTT.

The chain combines TRBV11-3 with TRBJ2-1, with a possible D match to TRBD1 (5 bases). The length of the CDR3 is 16 residues. Trimming stripped 0 bases from V and 5 bases from J, with 14 bases between. The germline CDR1 and CDR2 sequences are SGHNT and YENEEA. In DNA, the CDR3 is TGTGCCAGCAGCTTAGAGCTGCTAGGGGCCCACAATGAGCAGTTCTTC. It is translated as CASSLELLGAHNEQFF.

This clone showed up just a few times. The genes are TRBV14 and TRBJ2-3; D call uncertain. The CDR3 extends over 16 amino acids. The V and J ends lost 1 base and 3 bases respectively, with 14 bases between them. The germline V gene has CDR1 SGHDN and CDR2 FVKESK. The CDR3 protein is CASSQVGGLETDTQYF. CDR3 sequence (DNA): TGTGCCAGCAGCCAAGTGGGTGGGTTGGAGACAGATACGCAGTATTTT. Full variable domain (missing parts from reference TRBV14 and TRBJ2-3): EAGVTQFPSHSVIEKGQTVTLRCDPISGHDNLYWYRRVMGKEIKFLLHFVKESKQDESGMPNNRFLAERTGGTYSTLKVQPAELEDSGVYFCASSQVGGLETDTQYFGPGTRLTVL.

The chain carries TRBV25-1 and TRBJ1-6; D might be TRBD1 (5 bases). The ends were cut back, 5 bases at V and 11 bases at J, with 13 bases in the middle. CDR3 size: 13 residues. CDR1 and CDR2 (germline): MGHDK, SYGVNS. CDR3 sequence (DNA): TGTGCCAGCAGTAAGGAGGGGATAACACCCCTCCACTTT. The encoded protein is CASSKEGITPLHF.

V gene TRBV11-2 combines with J gene TRBJ2-1; 9 bases align to TRBD1. Per germline, CDR1 SGHAT and CDR2 FQNNGV. Trimming removed 1 base from V and 2 bases from J; junction bases left unmatched: 6. There are 17 residues in the CDR3. CDR3 sequence reads: CASSLAPGTGTYNEQFF. CDR3 in DNA: TGTGCCAGCAGCTTAGCCCCCGGGACAGGGACCTACAATGAGCAGTTCTTC.

V gene TRBV19 combines with J gene TRBJ2-4, with 10 bases matching TRBD2. The CDR3 extends over 17 amino acids. The V gene's germline CDR1 is LNHDA and CDR2 SQIVND (reference sequence). J lost 3 bases, V lost 3 bases, and 8 bases had no gene match. CDR3 in amino acids: CASSMPLVAGGKNIQYF. CDR3 in DNA: TGTGCCAGTAGTATGCCTCTGGTAGCGGGAGGCAAAAACATTCAGTACTTC.

This chain connects TRBV5-8 to TRBJ1-5, with D perhaps TRBD1 (5 bases). Germline V gene sequence: CDR1 SGHTS, CDR2 YDEGEE. V was trimmed by 4 bases and J by 7 bases, leaving 21 bases between them. The CDR3 length is 16 residues. The CDR3: CASSPWGGVVRQPQHF. The CDR3 DNA sequence: TGTGCCAGCAGCCCCTGGGGAGGGGTGGTAAGACAGCCCCAGCATTTT.

The chain recombines TRBV7-7 with TRBJ2-1, with D perhaps TRBD1 (6 bases). Germline V CDR1 and CDR2: SSHAT, FNYEAQ (reference sequence). This CDR3 has 15 amino acids. Trimming pared 2 bases from V and 6 bases from J, leaving 14 bases between. The CDR3 is CASSLSSRGGNEQFF. The CDR3 DNA reads TGTGCCAGCAGCTTAAGTAGCAGAGGGGGCAATGAGCAGTTCTTC.

The V and J genes are TRBV7-2 and TRBJ2-2; the D is unclear. Between the trimmed V and J ends, which lost 1 base and 4 bases, there was a span of 7 bases. CDR1 and CDR2 (germline): SGHTA, FQGNSA. This CDR3 region has 14 residues. The CDR3: CASSLGVATGELFF. CDR3 bases: TGTGCCAGCAGCTTAGGTGTAGCCACCGGGGAGCTGTTTTTT.

The chain joins TRBV11-3 to TRBJ1-4; the D gene is possibly TRBD1 (5 bases). There are 14 residues in the CDR3. Trimming took off 0 bases at V and 7 bases at J, with 9 bases between the two ends. Per the germline V gene, CDR1 is SGHNT and CDR2 is YENEEA. This CDR3 reads CASSLDGGAEKLFF. The DNA of the CDR3 is TGTGCCAGCAGCTTAGATGGAGGGGCTGAAAAACTGTTTTTT.